What follows is one T cell receptor (beta chain) and its context. What it recognizes is unknown. Germline loops: CDR1 SGHTS, CDR2 YDEGEE. This CDR3 has 13 amino acids. V lost 0 bases, J lost 9 bases, and 10 bases lay in between. The investigators split CD4+ cells into a CD45RA+ naive subset and a CD45RA-negative memory subset. The data derive from a study of shared clonotypes between healthy human individuals. Study information: Each donor's CD4 naive and CD4 memory cells filled three plates apiece, CD8 naive two, and CD8 memory one. Broader study findings: It was observed that 5% to 6% of naive CD4 clonotypes were shared across a few donors.

Some 30,000 T cell genomes, or around 180 ng DNA, went into the sorted-subset replicate PCRs. Using immunoSEQ multiplex PCR, the repertoire was profiled, and TCRdb retains in-frame clones only, with some absent. The sample has roughly 2,300,000 clones, 80% to 95% seen once. The sequence was collected from a man in his late teens or twenties in good health. Some clones in this sample may be carry-over from other donors' samples. The rearrangement joins TRBV5-8 to TRBJ1-5; D is unresolved. The sequencing sample was made of naive CD4+ T cells from PBMCs. Subset indicated: CD45RA+ positively selected. The CDR3 spells CASSLDGRPPQHF. CDR3 sequence (DNA): TGTGCCAGCAGCTTGGATGGGCGGCCGCCCCAGCATTTT.